What follows are 27 T cell receptor beta chains derived from one specimen sequenced in a study of T-cell reconstitution after alpha-beta-depleted transplantation in children (TCRdb year 2016). In light of the paper, this sample's treatment or condition label describes: allogeneic hematopoietic cell transplantation with graft depleted of TCRalphabeta T cells and CD19 B cells. The library was built by means of PCR. The sequencer was an Illumina HiSeq 2500. Molecular barcoding was employed in the preparation of TCR libraries, with unique molecular identifiers being used to normalize TCRbeta repertoire quantification. The public reads were run again by TCRdb, first through fastp at Q25 and then through MiXCR, and only productive beta chains were kept. Rows merge per CDR3 protein into single entries with the most common DNA and genes. The sample table records 90,000 to 130,000 distinct CDR3 sequences; about a tenth of these occur just once. 30% to 35% of the sample belongs to the ten largest clones.

The sample was PBMCs, taken before TCRalphabeta/CD19-depleted stem cell transplant. These receptors were obtained from a boy younger than 10 with acute lymphoblastic leukemia, due to receive a stem cell transplant.

This clonotype was observed a few times. This rearrangement joins TRBV6-1 to TRBJ1-2; weak D call: TRBD1 (6 bases). Trimming pared 6 bases from V and 4 bases from J, leaving 12 bases between. This CDR3 has 13 residues. Germline V gives CDR1 MNHNS, CDR2 SASEGT. Written as DNA, the CDR3 is TGTGCCAGCAGACAGACAGGAATCTATGGCTACACCTTC. It encodes CASRQTGIYGYTF.

Only a few counts were recorded for this clonotype. The chain carries TRBV12-3 or TRBV12-4 and TRBJ2-1, with TRBD2 matching 9 bases. J was trimmed by 6 bases and V by 6 bases; bases with no gene match: 6. CDR3 length equals 14 residues. As DNA, the CDR3 is TGTGCCAGCAGCAATAGCGGGAGTATCAATGAGCAGTTCTTC. Translation gives CASSNSGSINEQFF.

This clonotype was found many times. The chain links TRBV20-1 to TRBJ2-1; the match to TRBD2 covers 12 bases. CDR3 length: 15 amino acids. J lost 9 bases, V lost 3 bases, and 9 bases had no gene match. The germline V gene has CDR1 DFQATT and CDR2 SNEGSKA (reference sequence). CDR3 DNA sequence: TGCAGTGCTAGTATGACTAGCGGGAGTATCGGTGAGCAGTTCTTC. This translates into CSASMTSGSIGEQFF.

DNA for the CDR3: TGCGCCAGCAGCTTGAGGTGGGGGGGCAGCTCTGAAGCTTTCTTT. It translates to CASSLRWGGSSEAFF. The gene calls are TRBV5-1 and TRBJ1-1; D is possibly TRBD1 (6 bases). V was pared by 1 base and J by 6 bases, with 16 bases between. The V gene's germline CDR1 is SGHRS and CDR2 YFSETQ. This CDR3 has 15 amino acids.

This clonotype was counted at least ten times. The rearrangement uses TRBV20-1 and TRBJ1-5; perhaps TRBD1 as D (5 bases). The germline gives CDR1 DFQATT, CDR2 SNEGSKA (reference sequence). Trimming removed 1 base at V and 0 bases at J, with 10 bases between. CDR3 length equals 15 residues. CDR3 loop: CSARALTVSNQPQHF. The DNA for the CDR3 is TGCAGTGCTAGAGCGTTGACAGTTAGCAATCAGCCCCAGCATTTT.

This clonotype was counted only a few times. V and J are TRBV6-6 and TRBJ1-1; D is unresolved. V lost 6 bases and J 3 bases, leaving 2 bases between the germline ends. This CDR3 is built from 10 residues. Germline assignment: CDR1 MNHNY and CDR2 SVGAGI (reference sequence). In nucleotides, the CDR3 is TGTGCCAGCAGGTACACTGAAGCTTTCTTT. It is translated as CASRYTEAFF.

This clonotype was picked up many times. This chain connects TRBV7-6 to TRBJ2-3, with D uncertain. The V end lost 0 bases, the J end lost 6 bases, and 7 bases lay between the germline ends. Germline values: CDR1 SGHVS, CDR2 FNYEAQ. The CDR3 runs to 13 residues. This CDR3 reads CASSLATRDTQYF. The CDR3 nucleotides are TGTGCCAGCAGCTTAGCCACCCGGGATACGCAGTATTTT. The full variable domain, in which reference TRBV7-6 and TRBJ2-3 provide the parts outside the CDR3, is GAGVSQSPRYKVTKRGQDVALRCDPISGHVSLYWYRQALGQGPEFLTYFNYEAQQDKSGLPNDRFSAERPEGSISTLTIQRTEQRDSAMYRCASSLATRDTQYFGPGTRLTVL.

There are many counts of this clonotype. The J gene is TRBJ2-2, the V gene TRBV5-1, with a tentative D call TRBD1 (5 bases). This CDR3 comprises 15 residues. Germline V gene lookup returns CDR1 SGHRS and CDR2 YFSETQ. V lost 1 base and J lost 2, with 9 bases in between. CDR3 region: CASSLTTDNTGELFF. CDR3 DNA sequence: TGCGCCAGCAGCTTGACGACAGATAACACCGGGGAGCTGTTTTTT.

This clonotype was counted ten times or more. The rearrangement uses TRBV5-5 and TRBJ1-2; the D gene is possibly TRBD1 (6 bases). V was cut by 7 bases and J by 6 bases, with 16 bases left in between. The CDR3 spans 13 residues. CDR1 is SGHKS and CDR2 is YYEKEE in the germline V gene (reference sequence). The CDR3 DNA sequence: TGTGCCAGCGAGATTTACGGGGGCAATGGCTACACCTTC. It specifies CASEIYGGNGYTF.

This clonotype was counted ten times or more. CDR3 amino acids: CASRGGNSASYNEQFF. The DNA of the CDR3 is TGTGCCAGCAGAGGAGGGAATTCGGCTTCCTACAATGAGCAGTTCTTC. The rearrangement links TRBV5-5 to TRBJ2-1; perhaps TRBD2 as D (6 bases). Trimming pared 5 bases from V and 1 base from J, leaving 16 bases between. The length of the CDR3 is 16 residues. CDR1 is SGHKS, CDR2 YYEKEE, per germline (reference sequence).

The V and J genes are TRBV28 and TRBJ1-5; D not certain. There are 14 residues in the CDR3. Between the trimmed V and J ends, which lost 6 bases and 0 bases, there was a span of 9 bases. Germline-derived CDR1 and CDR2 are MDHEN and SYDVKM. The CDR3 coding sequence is TGTGCCAGCAGACCCGGTGGTAGCAATCAGCCCCAGCATTTT. Its translation is CASRPGGSNQPQHF.

This chain uses TRBV12-3 or TRBV12-4 with TRBJ1-1; 7 bases are a match to TRBD1. J lost 0 bases, V lost 5 bases, and 6 bases had no gene match. CDR3 length: 15 amino acids. The CDR3, as DNA: TGTGCCAGCAGTGGCTCGGGACAGCTGAACACTGAAGCTTTCTTT. This sequence encodes CASSGSGQLNTEAFF.

In its sample, this clonotype was seen a few times. The chain combines TRBV14 with TRBJ2-5, with D tentatively TRBD2 (5 bases). The V gene's germline CDR1 is SGHDN and CDR2 FVKESK. The CDR3 length is 14 residues. The germline V and J ends were trimmed by 2 bases and 3 bases, with 10 bases remaining between them. The CDR3 sequence: CASSQTDGKETQYF. The CDR3 region has the DNA TGTGCCAGCAGCCAAACGGACGGGAAAGAGACCCAGTACTTC. The whole variable domain, filled in from reference TRBV14 and TRBJ2-5, reads EAGVTQFPSHSVIEKGQTVTLRCDPISGHDNLYWYRRVMGKEIKFLLHFVKESKQDESGMPNNRFLAERTGGTYSTLKVQPAELEDSGVYFCASSQTDGKETQYFGPGTRLLVL.

This chain links TRBV6-1 with TRBJ2-5; tentative D call: TRBD1 (6 bases). The CDR3 covers 14 residues. Germline lookup yields CDR1 MNHNS and CDR2 SASEGT. V was shortened by 6 bases and J by 4 bases, with 15 bases between the two germline ends. This CDR3 reads CASRKGGIGETQYF. CDR3 in DNA: TGTGCCAGCAGAAAAGGGGGTATCGGAGAGACCCAGTACTTC.

This sequence joins TRBV2 and TRBJ2-5; D ambiguous. Deletions cut 7 bases from V and 5 bases from J, with 5 bases between. The germline V gene encodes CDR1 SNHLY and CDR2 FYNNEI. The CDR3 has 10 residues. CDR3: CASTIETQYF. CDR3 in DNA: TGTGCCAGCACAATTGAGACCCAGTACTTC.

The J gene is TRBJ1-5, the V gene TRBV18; 9 bases are shared with TRBD1. With V trimmed by 1 base and J by 4 bases, 2 bases remained unmatched. CDR1 KGHSH and CDR2 LQKENI come from the germline V gene. The CDR3 extends over 15 amino acids. CDR3 DNA: TGTGCCAGCTCACCACTGGGACAGGGAAATCAGCCCCAGCATTTT. Amino acids: CASSPLGQGNQPQHF.

The chain couples TRBV2 to TRBJ1-4, with D possibly being TRBD1 (5 bases). Trimming removed 4 bases from V and 7 bases from J, with 22 bases in between. The CDR3 runs to 17 residues. Germline lookup yields CDR1 SNHLY and CDR2 FYNNEI. The DNA for the CDR3 is TGTGCCAGCAGTGTGTCCTCGCGGGGGGAATTTCGTGAAAAACTGTTTTTT. Protein sequence: CASSVSSRGEFREKLFF.

Note on this clonotype: This clone may be a read error of a much larger clone one base away. The V call is TRBV5-1, the J call TRBJ2-1; 9 bases are shared with TRBD2. There are 15 residues in the CDR3. The germline V gene encodes CDR1 SGHRS and CDR2 YFSETQ. V shed 1 base, J shed 15 bases, and the junction held 14 bases outside the gene matches. The CDR3 coding sequence is TGCGCCAGCAGCTTGATGTTAGCGGGAGTCGATGAGTCGTTCTTC. This codes for CASSLMLAGVDESFF.

This clonotype was detected only a few times. The V call is TRBV12-3 or TRBV12-4, the J call TRBJ2-7; TRBD2 agrees at 7 bases. The CDR3 runs to 15 residues. Trimming cost V 6 bases and J 3 bases; bases outside gene matches: 11. CDR3 region: CASSPGGSIRYEQYF. The CDR3 DNA reads TGTGCCAGCAGCCCCGGCGGGAGTATCCGCTACGAGCAGTACTTC.

This sequence joins TRBV20-1 and TRBJ2-6; 8 nucleotides line up with TRBD1. With V trimmed by 0 bases and J by 0 bases, 4 bases remained unmatched. CDR1 is DFQATT, CDR2 SNEGSKA, per germline (reference sequence). This CDR3 contains 17 residues. The CDR3 region is CSAREGTGLSGANVLTF. CDR3 in DNA: TGCAGTGCTAGAGAGGGGACAGGCCTCTCTGGGGCCAACGTCCTGACTTTC.

This clonotype was seen a few times. The chain links TRBV6-1 to TRBJ2-7; D might be TRBD1 or TRBD2, each matching 5 bases. Germline CDR1 and CDR2: MNHNS and SASEGT. Trimming cost V 8 bases and J 2 bases, with 13 bases left between them. The CDR3 consists of 13 residues. The CDR3 region is CASARVGAYEQYF. CDR3 coding DNA: TGTGCCAGCGCCAGGGTGGGGGCCTACGAGCAGTACTTC.

This clonotype came up a few times. The chain employs TRBV7-2 and TRBJ1-2; D is perhaps TRBD1 (6 bases). The V gene lost 2 bases and the J gene lost 0 bases, with 13 bases spanning the gap. The germline V gene has CDR1 SGHTA and CDR2 FQGNSA. There are 16 residues in the CDR3. CDR3 residues: CASSLQGTGPNYGYTF. CDR3 bases: TGTGCCAGCAGCTTACAGGGTACAGGGCCTAACTATGGCTACACCTTC.

In its sample, this clonotype was seen a few times. The chain combines TRBV5-1 with TRBJ2-7, with a possible D match to TRBD2 (5 bases). Trimming took 7 bases from V and 8 from J, leaving 16 bases between them. The CDR3 contains 12 residues. The germline gives CDR1 SGHRS, CDR2 YFSETQ. Here the CDR3 reads CASGRDPTKQYF. CDR3 nucleotide sequence: TGCGCCAGCGGTCGGGATCCTACGAAGCAGTACTTC.

This clonotype was recorded at least ten times. The chain combines TRBV5-6 with TRBJ2-7; the match to TRBD1 covers 9 bases. Germline V gene data show CDR1 as SGHDT and CDR2 as YYEEEE. The length of the CDR3 is 14 residues. The J segment lost 3 bases and the V segment lost 3 bases, leaving 4 bases of the junction unmatched. The CDR3 coding sequence is TGTGCCAGCAGCTACGGGACAGGGAACTACGAGCAGTACTTC. This encodes CASSYGTGNYEQYF. The whole variable domain, remainder taken from reference TRBV5-6 and TRBJ2-7, is DAGVTQSPTHLIKTRGQQVTLRCSPKSGHDTVSWYQQALGQGPQFIFQYYEEEERQRGNFPDRFSGHQFPNYSSELNVNALLLGDSALYLCASSYGTGNYEQYFGPGTRLTVT.

The gene calls are TRBV4-1 and TRBJ2-2, with TRBD2 identical over 7 bases. Germline V gene data show CDR1 as MGHRA and CDR2 as YSYEKL. Trimming at V came to 3 bases and at J to 1 base, leaving 8 bases not matched to a gene. The CDR3 is made up of 17 amino acids. CDR3 sequence (DNA): TGCGCCAGCAGCCAGGTCCATTCGGGGGGGAACACCGGGGAGCTGTTTTTT. This encodes CASSQVHSGGNTGELFF.

In this sample, this clonotype turned up a few times. CDR3 sequence (DNA): TGCAGTGCTGAGCCAAGGGCGGGAGCCGAGCAGTACTTC. Protein: CSAEPRAGAEQYF. This chain joins TRBV20-1 and TRBJ2-7, with 7 nucleotides matching TRBD2. This CDR3 is built from 13 residues. After removal of 5 bases from V and 6 bases from J, the junction contained 10 bases not matched to a gene. The germline V gene encodes CDR1 DFQATT and CDR2 SNEGSKA (reference sequence).

This clonotype was observed a few times. V is TRBV10-3 and J is TRBJ2-2; weak D call: TRBD2 (6 bases). The V gene's germline CDR1 is ENHRY and CDR2 SYGVKD. V dropped 10 bases and J dropped 1 base, with 10 bases sitting between them. The length of the CDR3 is 13 residues. The CDR3 sequence: CATGVVNTGELFF. CDR3 nucleotide sequence: TGTGCCACGGGAGTGGTGAACACCGGGGAGCTGTTTTTT.